This T cell receptor beta chain originates from a study of blood T cell repertoires in COVID-19. Across the whole study: Spain, Italy and the United States supplied samples that represented acute and convalescent COVID-19. PBMCs, B-cell-depleted T cells, or T cells were the source of the cDNA or gDNA that made up the material.

Authors' data handling: How many nucleated cells were present was estimated from reference gene primer amplification. The repertoire was sequenced with immunoSEQ multiplex PCR; TCRdb's copy has only in-frame clones and lacks some. The DNA was the basis for D and trimming; V, J and clone size are from that table. The table records 100,000 to 150,000 clones, 88% of them present only once. From germline, CDR1 is SGDLS and CDR2 YYNGEE. This CDR3 region has 15 residues. The V gene lost 3 bases and the J gene lost 8 bases, with 20 bases spanning the gap. The sequenced material came from peripheral blood. The chain combines TRBV9 with TRBJ1-2, with a tentative D call TRBD1 (5 bases). The TCR originated in a human donor in a cohort sampled during active COVID-19. The CDR3 here is CASSASSGPRGGYTF. CDR3 DNA sequence: TGTGCCAGCAGCGCTTCTTCCGGGCCGCGGGGGGGCTACACCTTC.